The sequence of this TCR beta chain was determined in a study of esophageal squamous cell carcinoma under preoperative chemotherapy. Turning to the study itself: Both tumor-infiltrating lymphocytes and peripheral blood T cells had their TCR repertoires profiled. Overall study findings and caveats: Chemotherapy was followed by significantly higher TCR diversity in peripheral T cells only, not tumor-infiltrating lymphocytes. Abundant clones tended to shrink rather than expand after paclitaxel-nedaplatin.

From the PCR reads, TCRdb called clonotypes with MiXCR, one entry per CDR3 protein. The table has 30,000 to 35,000 distinct CDR3 sequences, around half seen once; the top ten hold approximately 25%. Time point given: after preoperative PTX-NDP chemotherapy. As concerns this clonotype: Its antigen is not known. One junction end does not reproduce the germline sequence, and a read error may be involved.

CDR1 and CDR2 from the germline V gene are SGHTA and FQGNSA. The CDR3 contains 16 residues. Sampling was performed from a patient given preoperative chemotherapy. The receptor was derived from a human donor with esophageal squamous cell carcinoma. The donor label of this sample is uncertain. The rearrangement joins TRBV7-2 to TRBJ2-3; D perhaps matches TRBD2 (7 bases). CDR3 loop: CASGWGGGPRPDTQYF. CDR3 bases: TGTGCCAGCGGGTGGGGGGGGGGGCCCCGCCCAGATACGCAGTATTTC.